Below, 28 T cell receptor beta chains from the same sample are listed, as sequenced in a study of blood T cell repertoires in COVID-19. TCRdb's copy holds only in-frame clones and misses some; the assay was immunoSEQ multiplex PCR. The data hold about 220,000 clones, with approximately 83% observed a single time. Sequenced input: PBMCs or T cells enriched from blood (not recorded which). Receptor source: a woman aged 55 to 70 who had recovered from COVID-19.

The chain combines TRBV6-5 with TRBJ2-7; 8 bases map to TRBD1. This CDR3 spans 14 amino acids. Germline-derived CDR1 and CDR2 are MNHEY and SVGAGI. J was trimmed by 2 bases and V by 6 bases; bases with no gene match: 6. CDR3 DNA sequence: TGTGCCAGCAGCTCATCGACAGGGGCCTACGAGCAGTACTTC. Translated, it gives CASSSSTGAYEQYF.

V and J are TRBV12-5 and TRBJ2-1; TRBD1 aligns across 7 bases. This CDR3 spans 15 amino acids. Germline trimming cut 5 bases from V and 2 bases from J; bases unmatched to any gene: 6. Per the germline V gene, CDR1 is LGHNT and CDR2 is FRNRAP. In nucleotides, the CDR3 is TGTGCTAGTGGTATGACAGGGTCCGCCTACAATGAGCAGTTCTTC. Its translation: CASGMTGSAYNEQFF.

The chain combines TRBV12-5 with TRBJ2-7, with 7 bases that match TRBD1. This CDR3 is built from 15 residues. Germline V gene data show CDR1 as LGHNT and CDR2 as FRNRAP. V lost 5 bases and J lost 0; bases outside the gene matches: 7. The chain's CDR3 is CASGTRQGASYEQYF. In DNA form, the CDR3 reads TGTGCTAGTGGTACCCGACAGGGAGCCTCCTACGAGCAGTACTTC. Filled out from reference TRBV12-5 and TRBJ2-7, the complete variable domain reads DARVTQTPRHKVTEMGQEVTMRCQPILGHNTVFWYRQTMMQGLELLAYFRNRAPLDDSGMPKDRFSAEMPDATLATLKIQPSEPRDSAVYFCASGTRQGASYEQYFGPGTRLTVT.

The chain couples TRBV24-1 to TRBJ2-1; TRBD2 is a possible D gene (6 bases). Germline V gives CDR1 KGHDR, CDR2 SFDVKD. V lost 4 bases and J 5 bases, leaving 14 bases between the germline ends. This CDR3 comprises 15 residues. The CDR3 region has the DNA TGTGCCACCAGTGACCCGGGACTTTCAAACAATGAGCAGTTCTTC. Amino acids: CATSDPGLSNNEQFF.

This chain links TRBV5-6 with TRBJ1-5; no firm D call. Germline CDR1 SGHDT, CDR2 YYEEEE. The CDR3 covers 15 residues. V was shortened by 6 bases and J by 4 bases, with 17 bases between the two germline ends. The CDR3 is CASTYREGKNQPQHF. In nucleotides, the CDR3 is TGTGCCAGCACCTACCGGGAGGGAAAAAATCAGCCCCAGCATTTT.

V usage is TRBV11-2 and J usage is TRBJ1-4; 9 positions agree with TRBD1. The length of the CDR3 is 14 residues. Germline loops: CDR1 SGHAT, CDR2 FQNNGV. V shed 0 bases and J 8 bases; nucleotides not matched to a gene: 1. CDR3 sequence (DNA): TGTGCCAGCAGCTTAGAGGACAGGGGCGAAAAACTGTTTTTT. It yields the protein CASSLEDRGEKLFF.

This chain joins TRBV5-5 and TRBJ2-1; 7 nucleotides align to TRBD2. The CDR3 totals 14 residues. With V trimmed by 0 bases and J by 5 bases, 2 bases remained unmatched. Per germline, CDR1 SGHKS and CDR2 YYEKEE (reference sequence). The CDR3 reads CASSLGLADNEQFF. The CDR3 DNA sequence: TGTGCCAGCAGCTTGGGGCTAGCGGACAATGAGCAGTTCTTC.

The rearrangement links TRBV12-5 to TRBJ2-7; 9 nucleotides line up with TRBD1. The germline V gene encodes CDR1 LGHNT and CDR2 FRNRAP. V shed 5 bases, J shed 6 bases, and the junction held 8 bases outside the gene matches. The CDR3 consists of 14 residues. CDR3 residues: CASGEGQGRAEQYF. The CDR3 nucleotides read TGTGCTAGTGGTGAGGGACAGGGAAGAGCCGAGCAGTACTTC.

The genes are TRBV10-2 and TRBJ2-1, with 8 nucleotides matching TRBD2. This CDR3 is 15 amino acids long. Looked up from germline, CDR1 is WSHSY and CDR2 is SAAADI. V was pared by 3 bases and J by 2 bases, with 3 bases of the junction left unmatched. The CDR3 sequence: CASSDGGAAYNEQFF. The DNA for the CDR3 is TGCGCCAGCAGTGACGGGGGGGCGGCCTACAATGAGCAGTTCTTC.

The chain combines TRBV3-1 (or the pseudogene TRBV3-2) with TRBJ2-7, with a possible D match to TRBD1 (6 bases). CDR3 length: 13 residues. V shed 4 bases and J shed 6 bases, with 13 bases lying between them. Germline V gene lookup returns CDR1 LGHDT and CDR2 YNNKEL (reference sequence). The CDR3 reads CASSLPQGPEQYF. The CDR3 region has the DNA TGTGCCAGCAGCCTACCCCAGGGGCCCGAGCAGTACTTC.

This chain uses TRBV27 with TRBJ2-6; 8 bases agree with TRBD1. This CDR3 comprises 18 residues. Germline-derived CDR1 and CDR2 are MNHEY and SMNVEV (reference sequence). V was pared by 5 bases and J by 0 bases, with 9 bases of the junction left unmatched. In DNA, the CDR3 is TGTGCCAGCAGTCACCGGACAGGGAAAGGCTCTGGGGCCAACGTCCTGACTTTC. This encodes CASSHRTGKGSGANVLTF.

The rearrangement uses TRBV10-3 and TRBJ1-1; tentative D call: TRBD1 (5 bases). Germline CDR1 and CDR2: ENHRY and SYGVKD. The CDR3 totals 14 residues. The V and J ends lost 6 bases and 1 base respectively, with 12 bases between them. This CDR3 is CAIRGIDRNTEAFF. In DNA form, the CDR3 reads TGTGCCATCAGGGGAATAGACAGGAACACTGAAGCTTTCTTT.

The chain is built from TRBV7-2 and TRBJ2-7; 7 bases agree with TRBD1. CDR3 length: 14 residues. With V trimmed by 6 bases and J by 2 bases, 7 bases remained unmatched. CDR1 SGHTA and CDR2 FQGNSA come from the germline V gene. For the CDR3, the DNA is TGTGCCAGCAGATATAACAGGGGCACCTACGAGCAGTACTTC. Encoded protein: CASRYNRGTYEQYF.

The chain is built from TRBV5-4 and TRBJ2-2, with 9 bases fitting TRBD1. The germline V gene encodes CDR1 SGHNT and CDR2 YYREEE (reference sequence). The CDR3 length is 15 residues. V lost 3 bases and J lost 5; bases outside the gene matches: 5. CDR3 sequence (DNA): TGTGCCAGCAGCTGGGGACAGGGCGGGACCGGGGAGCTGTTTTTT. It yields the protein CASSWGQGGTGELFF. Variable domain in full (rest from reference TRBV5-4 and TRBJ2-2): ETGVTQSPTHLIKTRGQQVTLRCSSQSGHNTVSWYQQALGQGPQFIFQYYREEENGRGNFPPRFSGLQFPNYSSELNVNALELDDSALYLCASSWGQGGTGELFFGEGSRLTVL.

The V and J genes are TRBV19 and TRBJ2-7, with TRBD1 matching over 8 bases. V was clipped by 6 bases and J by 7 bases; unmatched bases: 14. Germline lookup yields CDR1 LNHDA and CDR2 SQIVND (reference sequence). The CDR3 totals 15 residues. DNA of the CDR3: TGTGCCAGTAGAGGTTGGGCAGGGGGCGCGGAAGAGCAGTACTTC. It codes for CASRGWAGGAEEQYF. The full variable domain, rest sourced from reference TRBV19 and TRBJ2-7, is DGGITQSPKYLFRKEGQNVTLSCEQNLNHDAMYWYRQDPGQGLRLIYYSQIVNDFQKGDIAEGYSVSREKKESFPLTVTSAQKNPTAFYLCASRGWAGGAEEQYFGPGTRLTVT.

The chain couples TRBV21-1 to TRBJ1-5; the table's D call, TRBD1, has no DNA check behind it. TRBV21-1 is noted as a pseudogene. CDR3 length equals 17 residues. For the CDR3, the DNA is TGTGCCAGCAGTCGCGCAGGCAGGGCAGGGAGCAATCAGCCCCAGCATTTT. It specifies CASSRAGRAGSNQPQHF.

The rearrangement joins TRBV6-6 to TRBJ1-1, with D unclear. This CDR3 contains 13 residues. The ends were cut back, 6 bases at V and 5 bases at J, with 13 bases in the middle. The germline gives CDR1 MNHNY, CDR2 SVGAGI (reference sequence). The CDR3 reads CASSPAGGTEAFF. DNA of the CDR3: TGTGCCAGCAGCCCCGCGGGCGGTACTGAAGCTTTCTTT.

The rearrangement links TRBV7-9 to TRBJ2-5; 8 bases are a match to TRBD2. Germline loops: CDR1 SEHNR, CDR2 FQNEAQ (reference sequence). The CDR3 totals 18 residues. V was clipped by 5 bases and J by 0 bases; unmatched bases: 14. This CDR3 is CASSTQSVIAGYQETQYF. CDR3 nucleotide sequence: TGTGCCAGCAGCACCCAGAGTGTGATAGCGGGGTACCAAGAGACCCAGTACTTC.

The V gene is TRBV29-1, the J gene TRBJ1-2; D is undetermined. Trimming took 3 bases from V and 4 from J, leaving 3 bases between them. The CDR3 is 10 residues long. In germline, CDR1 is SQVTM, CDR2 ANQGSEA. Here the CDR3 reads CSVEAYGYTF. For the CDR3, the DNA is TGCAGCGTTGAGGCCTATGGCTACACCTTC.

V usage is TRBV5-4 and J usage is TRBJ2-1, with 9 bases identical to TRBD2. The trim removed 4 bases at V and 6 bases at J, leaving 11 bases unmatched. The CDR3 runs to 16 residues. The germline V gene has CDR1 SGHNT and CDR2 YYREEE (reference sequence). CDR3 protein: CASSAPGREGGNEQFF. The DNA for the CDR3 is TGTGCCAGCAGCGCACCGGGGCGGGAGGGCGGCAATGAGCAGTTCTTC.

The rearrangement links TRBV9 to TRBJ1-4; the D gene is possibly TRBD1 (6 bases). There are 16 residues in the CDR3. With 3 bases removed from V and 3 bases from J, the gap between germline ends came to 15 bases. Germline lookup yields CDR1 SGDLS and CDR2 YYNGEE. The DNA of the CDR3 is TGTGCCAGCAGCGAACAGGGAAACGGAGCTAATGAAAAACTGTTTTTT. Its translation: CASSEQGNGANEKLFF. Full variable domain (remainder filled in from reference TRBV9 and TRBJ1-4): DSGVTQTPKHLITATGQRVTLRCSPRSGDLSVYWYQQSLDQGLQFLIQYYNGEERAKGNILERFSAQQFPDLHSELNLSSLELGDSALYFCASSEQGNGANEKLFFGSGTQLSVL.

The chain links TRBV29-1 to TRBJ2-3, with TRBD2 matching 10 bases. This CDR3 is 16 amino acids long. Germline trimming cut 4 bases from V and 0 bases from J; bases unmatched to any gene: 7. The germline V gene encodes CDR1 SQVTM and CDR2 ANQGSEA. DNA for the CDR3: TGCAGCGTTGGACAGGGACTAGCGCCTAGCACAGATACGCAGTATTTT. Protein: CSVGQGLAPSTDTQYF.

The CDR3, as DNA: TGTGCCAGCAGCTTAGGACAGGAGGCGCGACATACGCAGTATTTT. It yields the protein CASSLGQEARHTQYF. The V gene is TRBV7-9, the J gene TRBJ2-3, with a weak D call TRBD1 (6 bases). Germline CDR1 is SEHNR and CDR2 is FQNEAQ (reference sequence). This CDR3 region has 15 residues. Trimming took off 1 base at V and 7 bases at J, with 15 bases between the two ends. Full variable domain (outside the CDR3, taken from reference TRBV7-9 and TRBJ2-3): DTGVSQNPRHKITKRGQNVTFRCDPISEHNRLYWYRQTLGQGPEFLTYFQNEAQLEKSRLLSDRFSAERPKGSFSTLEIQRTEQGDSAMYLCASSLGQEARHTQYFGPGTRLTVL.

The chain employs TRBV4-3 and TRBJ1-4; TRBD1 aligns across 10 bases. The germline gives CDR1 LGHNA, CDR2 YSLEER. The V gene end was trimmed by 4 bases and the J gene end by 7 bases; junction bases not matched to a gene: 3. The CDR3 totals 14 residues. CDR3: CASSPRTGGEKLFF. The CDR3 DNA follows: TGCGCCAGCAGCCCCCGGACAGGGGGTGAAAAACTGTTTTTT.

The gene calls are TRBV15 and TRBJ1-5, with TRBD1 matching over 12 bases. This CDR3 is built from 15 residues. The V and J ends lost 3 bases and 5 bases, in that order; junction bases with no gene match: 2. In germline, CDR1 is LNHNV, CDR2 YYDKDF (reference sequence). CDR3 coding DNA: TGTGCCACCAGCAGGGGACAGGGGGCGGATCAGCCCCAGCATTTT. Amino acids: CATSRGQGADQPQHF.

The chain uses TRBV5-6 and TRBJ1-2; 8 bases map to TRBD1. The CDR3 is 18 amino acids. The germline V gene has CDR1 SGHDT and CDR2 YYEEEE. Trimming at V came to 0 bases and at J to 0 bases, leaving 10 bases not matched to a gene. The CDR3 reads CASSLVQGTGGTNYGYTF. The CDR3 DNA sequence: TGTGCCAGCAGCTTGGTCCAAGGGACAGGCGGGACTAACTATGGCTACACCTTC.

This clone occurred once. CDR3 DNA sequence: TGTGCCAGCAGCTTTTCCGGGACAGGGCTCTCTGGGGCCAACGTCCTGACTTTC. It translates to CASSFSGTGLSGANVLTF. The V call is TRBV5-5, the J call TRBJ2-6; 9 nucleotides line up with TRBD1. CDR3 length: 18 residues. Germline-derived CDR1 and CDR2 are SGHKS and YYEKEE (reference sequence). Unmatched junction bases numbered 6, after V lost 2 bases and J lost 0 bases.

The V gene is TRBV5-5, the J gene TRBJ2-7; TRBD1 aligns across 10 bases. Germline-derived CDR1 and CDR2 are SGHKS and YYEKEE (reference sequence). V lost 2 bases, J lost 3 bases, and 11 bases stayed unmatched. This CDR3 has 17 amino acids. CDR3: CASSLPPGTGAFYEQYF. Written as DNA, the CDR3 is TGTGCCAGCAGCTTACCACCCGGGACAGGGGCCTTCTACGAGCAGTACTTC.